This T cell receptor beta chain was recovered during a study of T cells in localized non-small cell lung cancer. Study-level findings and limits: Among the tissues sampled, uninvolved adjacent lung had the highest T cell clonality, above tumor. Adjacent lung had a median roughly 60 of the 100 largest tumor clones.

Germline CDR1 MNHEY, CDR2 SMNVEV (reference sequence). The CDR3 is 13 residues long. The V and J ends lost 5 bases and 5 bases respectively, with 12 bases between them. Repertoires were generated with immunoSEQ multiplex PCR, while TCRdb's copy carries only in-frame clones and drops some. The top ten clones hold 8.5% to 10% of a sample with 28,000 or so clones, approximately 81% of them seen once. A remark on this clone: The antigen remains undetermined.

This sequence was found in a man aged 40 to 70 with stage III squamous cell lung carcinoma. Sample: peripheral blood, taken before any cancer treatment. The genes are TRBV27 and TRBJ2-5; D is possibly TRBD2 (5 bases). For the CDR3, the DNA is TGTGCCAGCAGTCCCCAGTCGGGGGAGACCCAGTACTTC. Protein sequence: CASSPQSGETQYF.